A selection of T cell receptor beta chains follows, all from one sample in a study of cytomegalovirus exposure and HLA in healthy donors. The assay was immunoSEQ multiplex PCR, and TCRdb's table has in-frame clones only and misses some. The table records some 150,000 clones, roughly four fifths of them present only once. Material for sequencing was PBMCs. Source of these receptors: a woman aged 25 to 39 in good health and CMV-seropositive. CDR3s include the opening cysteine and the closing phenylalanine or tryptophan. The D gene is left open where the match is weak. Size tells how often a clone was seen (once, few, many) or the class of an expanded clone, and some rows leave it out.

TRBJ1-1,once,TRBD1,TRBV7-2,CASSLALQNARDRVRSTEAFF,TGTGCCAGCAGCTTAGCGCTTCAAAACGCCCGGGACAGGGTTAGGTCGACTGAAGCTTTCTTT
TRBJ1-3,-,TRBD1,TRBV4-3,CASSQDQTGAGNTIYF,TGCGCCAGCAGCCAAGATCAAACAGGGGCTGGAAACACCATATATTTT
TRBJ1-4,few,TRBD1,TRBV27,CASSPRQGLNEKLFF,TGTGCCAGCAGTCCCCGACAGGGACTTAATGAAAAACTGTTTTTT
TRBJ1-6,once,-,TRBV27,CASSLIVPTGLYGNSPLHF,TGTGCCAGCAGTTTAATTGTTCCAACAGGGTTGTACGGTAATTCACCCCTCCACTTT
TRBJ1-2,few,-,TRBV27,CASSSTKELNYGYTF,TGTGCCAGCAGTTCTACCAAGGAGCTAAACTATGGCTACACCTTC
TRBJ1-1,-,-,TRBV5-1,CASSSQGNTEAFF,TGCGCCAGCAGCTCACAGGGGAACACTGAAGCTTTCTTT
TRBJ2-7,once,-,TRBV5-6,CASSRQYYEQYF,TGTGCCAGCAGCAGACAGTACTACGAGCAGTACTTC
TRBJ1-2,-,-,TRBV5-4,CASSLLSWGVDYGYTF,TGTGCCAGCAGCTTGTTGTCGTGGGGAGTTGATTATGGCTACACCTTC
TRBJ2-1,-,TRBD2,TRBV27,CASSFSGGNYNEQFF,TGTGCCAGCAGTTTTAGCGGGGGGAACTACAATGAGCAGTTCTTC
TRBJ1-5,-,TRBD1,TRBV30,CAWTAGQGSQPQHF,TGTGCCTGGACAGCGGGACAGGGGAGTCAGCCCCAGCATTTT
TRBJ2-2,-,TRBD1,TRBV5-1,CASARTGGDTGELFF,TGCGCCAGCGCAAGGACAGGGGGCGACACCGGGGAGCTGTTTTTT
TRBJ2-2,-,-,TRBV7-9,CASIPGGVGELFF,TGTGCCAGCATCCCCGGGGGAGTCGGGGAGCTGTTTTTT
TRBJ1-1,few,-,TRBV12-5,CASGLTGEYTEAFF,TGTGCTAGTGGTTTAACAGGAGAGTACACTGAAGCTTTCTTT
TRBJ1-3,-,-,TRBV5-4,CASSDQGYGNTIYF,TGTGCCAGCAGCGATCAGGGTTACGGAAACACCATATATTTT
TRBJ1-3,few,TRBD1,TRBV10-2,CASSDPRQGRGNTIYF,TGCGCCAGCAGTGATCCCAGACAGGGACGAGGAAACACCATATATTTT
TRBJ2-1,-,-,TRBV5-4,CASSLGQYNEQFF,TGTGCCAGCAGCTTGGGACAGTACAATGAGCAGTTCTTC
TRBJ1-5,-,TRBD1,TRBV15,CATDDRGNQPQHF,TGTGCCACAGACGACAGGGGGAATCAGCCCCAGCATTTT
TRBJ2-1,-,TRBD1,TRBV5-1,CASSWDSSYNEQFF,TGCGCCAGCAGCTGGGACAGTTCCTACAATGAGCAGTTCTTC
TRBJ1-1,-,-,TRBV10-2,CASSAQGYTEAFF,TGCGCCAGCAGCGCTCAGGGCTACACTGAAGCTTTCTTT
TRBJ2-1,-,TRBD1,TRBV5-6,CASSLRRGQGRGEQFF,TGTGCCAGCAGCTTGAGGAGAGGACAGGGGAGGGGTGAGCAGTTCTTC
TRBJ2-1,-,TRBD2,TRBV5-1,CASSLALAGSLAEQFF,TGCGCCAGCAGCTTGGCTCTAGCGGGAAGTTTAGCTGAGCAGTTCTTC
TRBJ2-1,-,-,TRBV2,CASSEQGRGDEQFF,TGTGCCAGCAGTGAACAGGGCAGGGGCGATGAGCAGTTCTTC
TRBJ2-1,-,-,TRBV6-9,CASSYPPQDTGRGSSSYNEQFF,TGTGCCAGCAGTTATCCACCTCAGGATACAGGGAGGGGATCAAGCTCCTACAATGAGCAGTTCTTC
TRBJ1-1,-,-,TRBV7-6,CASSLGYGTEAFF,TGTGCCAGCAGCTTAGGCTACGGGACTGAAGCTTTCTTT
TRBJ1-4,-,-,TRBV5-4,CASSLGAGGVSEKLFF,TGTGCCAGCAGCTTAGGGGCCGGGGGAGTTAGTGAAAAACTGTTTTTT
TRBJ2-7,-,-,TRBV5-4,CASSLGGEGPYEQYF,TGTGCCAGCAGCTTGGGTGGCGAGGGTCCCTACGAGCAGTACTTC
TRBJ2-1,-,TRBD1,TRBV7-9,CASSLALTGEQFF,TGTGCCAGCAGCTTAGCGCTGACAGGGGAGCAGTTCTTC
TRBJ1-2,-,-,TRBV7-2,CASSYRSGYTF,TGTGCCAGCAGTTATAGAAGTGGCTACACCTTC
TRBJ1-1,-,TRBD1,TRBV2,CASSRDRGTEAFF,TGTGCCAGCAGCCGGGACAGAGGCACTGAAGCTTTCTTT
TRBJ2-1,-,TRBD1,TRBV4-3,CASSQRTGNYYNEQFF,TGCGCCAGCAGCCAGCGGACAGGAAACTACTACAATGAGCAGTTCTTC
TRBJ1-1,-,TRBD1,TRBV29-1,CSVEGRQGVWAFF,TGCAGCGTTGAAGGTCGGCAGGGGGTGTGGGCTTTCTTT
TRBJ1-2,once,-,TRBV19,CASSPSTPGRNYGYTF,TGTGCCAGTAGTCCTTCTACTCCGGGAAGGAACTATGGCTACACCTTC
TRBJ2-5,-,-,TRBV7-6,CASSSMSEETQYF,TGTGCCAGCAGCAGCATGAGCGAAGAGACCCAGTACTTC
TRBJ2-3,-,TRBD1,TRBV13,CASSESGTGGVSTDTQYF,TGTGCCAGCAGCGAATCCGGGACAGGGGGAGTATCAACAGATACGCAGTATTTT
TRBJ1-2,-,-,TRBV5-1,CASRHDPGDYGYTF,TGCGCCAGCAGGCATGATCCAGGGGATTATGGCTACACCTTC
TRBJ1-1,-,TRBD1,TRBV7-8,CASSFTGGTNTEAFF,TGTGCCAGCAGCTTCACAGGGGGAACGAACACTGAAGCTTTCTTT
TRBJ2-2,-,TRBD2,TRBV5-1,CASSLTPSGRSGELFF,TGCGCCAGCAGCTTGACCCCTAGCGGGAGATCCGGGGAGCTGTTTTTT
TRBJ1-5,-,-,TRBV27,CASSLMTGPNQPQHF,TGTGCCAGCAGTTTGATGACAGGCCCAAATCAGCCCCAGCATTTT
TRBJ1-5,-,TRBD1,TRBV27,CASSLPGTDSNQPQHF,TGTGCCAGCAGCCTTCCCGGGACAGATAGCAATCAGCCCCAGCATTTT